This T cell receptor beta chain is drawn from a study of CXCR3-negative and CXCR3-positive naive CD8 T cells. Study results and caveats: Naive cells positive for CXCR3 carried more hydrophobic TRB CDR3s than CXCR3-negative ones. For memory CD8+ cells diversity was much lower, but both naive subsets had comparably high diversity. Naive cells, whether CXCR3-negative or CXCR3-positive, had similar TRBV-TRBJ usage, while memory cells differed.

Triplicate sorts of some 300,000 cells per CD8+ subset. On this clonotype itself: Antigen: not known.

Preparation of TRB cDNA libraries relied on 5' RACE carrying UMI labels. TCRdb reprocessed the 5' RACE reads; each CDR3 protein has one entry and no DNA is given. Its listing shows 150,000 to 180,000 distinct CDR3 sequences. The CDR3 extends over 13 amino acids. CDR1 SQVTM and CDR2 ANQGSEA come from the germline V gene. The sample consisted of naive CXCR3+ CD8+ T cells from blood. Subset described: CD45RO-CCR7+CD27+CD95- naive CD8+ T cells expressing CXCR3 (TNR3+). This receptor was obtained from a human donor in good health. Some clones in this sample may be carry-over from other donors' samples. The chain carries TRBV29-1 and TRBJ1-1; TCRdb's D call, TRBD1, is unchecked because there is no DNA. The CDR3 spells CSVEGQMNTEAFF.